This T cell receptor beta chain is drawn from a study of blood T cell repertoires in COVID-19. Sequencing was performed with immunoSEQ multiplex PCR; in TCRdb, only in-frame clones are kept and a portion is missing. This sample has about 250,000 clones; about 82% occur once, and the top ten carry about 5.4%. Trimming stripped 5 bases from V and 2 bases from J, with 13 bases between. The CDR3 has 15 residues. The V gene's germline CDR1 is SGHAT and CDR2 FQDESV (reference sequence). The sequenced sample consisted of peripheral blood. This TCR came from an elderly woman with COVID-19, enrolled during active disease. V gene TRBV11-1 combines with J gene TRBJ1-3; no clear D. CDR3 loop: CASSKHGVPGNTIYF. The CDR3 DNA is TGTGCCAGCAGCAAACATGGAGTGCCTGGAAACACCATATATTTT.